This T cell receptor (beta chain) was observed in a study of naive and memory T cell subsets (dated 2017 in TCRdb). With respect to the entire study: An open-source, UMI-based TCR alpha and beta sequencing pipeline was applied to sorted naive and memory peripheral blood T cell subsets. Complete agreement was observed between the functional CMV T cell responses and the IgG serology results. RNA was DNase-treated and reverse transcribed with TCR constant-region primers, mostly using SuperScript III. Here is what the overall study found, with its caveats: In both CD4 and CD8 cells, a rise in Gini index and a fall in Shannon and inverse Simpson diversity were observed from naive through CM, EM and EMRA. RNA-based TCR counts may be affected by expression changes linked to T cell activation and differentiation. Following error correction, more than 95% of naive TCR sequences occurred only once, which made naive abundance distributions much steeper than those of memory subsets. No ground truth was available to validate the repertoire findings for the naive and memory subsets. A clonotype was defined as a single alpha or beta chain sequence rather than as a paired alpha/beta receptor. A power law was followed by TCR abundance, with an exponent that differed between naive and memory subsets but was consistent across the three individuals. A few larger clonotypes were present in naive repertoires, especially CD8 naive repertoires, and these clonotypes were possibly memory cells re-expressing CD45RA.

This clonotype has more than one count but fewer than ten. It has no known antigen specificity. No much larger clone exists at a distance of one base, and base qualities are not known. The germline V gene (reference sequence) specifies WNHNN as CDR1 and SYGVQD as CDR2. The germline ends are 15 bases apart after V is trimmed by 5 bases and J by 4 bases. Spanning cysteine to phenylalanine, the CDR3 consists of 15 amino acids. The kept DNA is CDR3 alone, 45 bases in frame from the first base. The method behind the library was UMI-ligation and nested PCR. The beta constant-region primer consisted of an equimolar mixture of two oligonucleotides that together covered TRBC1 and TRBC2. A single-stranded oligonucleotide bearing the SP2 primer plus a 12-nucleotide UMI was ligated onto the 3' end of the cDNA by T4 RNA ligase 1. The ligated cDNA went through four rounds of PCR with nested alpha and beta constant-region primers together with the SP2 primer. Incubation of the ligation reaction lasted roughly 20-24 hours at 16 degrees C. PCR2 was typically run as a SYBR Green qPCR and stopped at a predetermined threshold to prevent over-amplification. Apart from the first purification, every purification step used Agencourt AMPure XP magnetic beads. Library amounts were measured by Qubit and library quality was assessed on a TapeStation, where the main peak was expected at around 650 bp. The pooled libraries were sequenced on an Illumina MiSeq using v2 2x251 paired-end kits, which usually yielded about 0.95-2.1 million reads per sample. Each sample library was pooled at about 4 nM, and about 4.5-7% PhiX was included to improve cluster recognition. On the study's bioinformatics: V and J genes were assigned to Demultiplexor-processed FASTQ reads by Decombinator through tag matching, with a single base-pair mismatch being allowed. Collapsinator relied on UMIs to fix sequencing errors as well as frequency errors caused by PCR heterogeneity. TCRs were translated and CDR3s were extracted from the conserved cysteine to the FGXG phenylalanine by CDR3Translator, with non-productive sequences being flagged. Gini, Shannon entropy and inverse Simpson indices were calculated on repertoires subsampled to equal numbers of UMI-defined TCRs. Within the linear range, a power law was fitted by maximum likelihood to the distributions of clonotype abundance. For one naive CD8 sample, the pipeline and MIGEC produced similar UMI counts, unique TCR numbers and clonal distributions. One analysis removed from the naive repertoire any naive TCRs that were also present in any memory subset from the same donor. A set of 7,322 CMV-associated CDR3 sequences, compiled from VDJdb and a published dataset, was used to search the repertoires. TCRdb passed the public sequencing reads through fastp at Q25 and MiXCR, retaining productive beta sequences. Rows matching on CDR3 protein sequence are summarized as one entry with the most common DNA and genes. TCRdb's processing, not the study's, gives the V and J calls here. A total of some 150,000 distinct CDR3 sequences appear in this sample, more than 15% of them only once. Jointly, the top ten make up 0.14% to 0.15% of the sample.

From the second PCR step on, the TCR alpha and beta chain libraries were amplified in separate reactions. CMV status of each donor was established by measuring IFNgamma production from CD4+ T cells after fresh PBMCs were stimulated overnight with CMV viral lysate. Miltenyi beads were used first to positively select CD4 T cells, and CD8 T cells were then positively selected from the CD4-negative fraction. Cells stained for CD3, CD4, CD8, CD45RA, CD27 and a live/dead dye were sorted on a BD Aria II into four subsets by CD45RA and CD27. Blood was obtained from a few healthy volunteers, and the blood from each volunteer was fractionated into CD4 and CD8 T cells and subsequently into four differentiation subsets. Around 130 ml of peripheral blood was collected from each donor, and PBMC were isolated from the blood using Ficoll-Paque PLUS density-gradient centrifugation. Sorted cells were lysed in RLT buffer, and RNA was extracted with a Qiagen RNeasy kit and stored at -80°C.

This sequence originates from a human donor in good health. Sequencing used naive CD4+ T cells from blood. Per the publication, the cell subset or site label means: naive T cells, CD45RA high CD27+. The chain was built from TRBV10-1 and TRBJ2-4; the D element could tentatively be TRBD1 or TRBD2, as 5 bases agree for each. The nucleotide sequence is TGCGCCAGCAGTCCTAATGATGGGGGTAAAAACATTCAGTACTTC. The encoded protein is CASSPNDGGKNIQYF.